This T cell receptor beta chain was captured in a study of cytomegalovirus exposure and HLA in healthy donors. Study-wide findings and caveats: According to a later analysis, donors in an Asian-associated ancestry cluster reportedly had fewer N-insertions than the roughly 640-donor mean. An analysis done earlier found most TCR beta V segments productive about 87% or about 30% of the time. Reported performance of the classifier showed diagnosis of cytomegalovirus status with high specificity and sensitivity.

Per the germline V gene, CDR1 is PRHDT and CDR2 is FYEKMQ (reference sequence). Trimming removed 0 bases at V and 12 bases at J, with 18 bases between. The CDR3 is 15 amino acids. The PCR was carried out with 60 Vbeta primers and 13 Jbeta primers. Using immunoSEQ multiplex PCR, the repertoire was profiled, and TCRdb retains in-frame clones only, with some absent. The sample consists of around 120,000 clones, roughly 78% of them appearing once. Concerning this clone itself: Its matching antigen is unknown.

Sequenced material: PBMCs. The V and J genes are TRBV13 and TRBJ2-4, with D tentatively TRBD1 (5 bases). The source is a woman aged 40 to 50 in good health and CMV-seronegative. The CDR3 DNA is TGTGCCAGCAGCTTAGGGACGAACACCTGGGGCAGTCAGTACTTC. Translating it yields CASSLGTNTWGSQYF.